What follows are 19 T cell receptor beta chains derived from one specimen sequenced in a study of blood T cell repertoires in COVID-19. Clones were read by immunoSEQ multiplex PCR, and TCRdb kept only the in-frame ones, dropping some. The table shows 55,000 to 60,000 clones, with about four fifths occurring only once. Sequencing was carried out using peripheral blood. These receptors were taken from a man between 65 and 85 years old with active COVID-19.

The V gene is TRBV11-3, the J gene TRBJ1-1; D might be TRBD1 (5 bases). V was cut by 1 base and J by 5 bases, with 8 bases left in between. Germline assignment: CDR1 SGHNT and CDR2 YENEEA. This CDR3 has 13 residues. In nucleotides, the CDR3 is TGTGCCAGCAGCTTAGGGGGCGAAACTGAAGCTTTCTTT. Amino acid sequence: CASSLGGETEAFF.

This chain joins TRBV9 and TRBJ2-7; TRBD2 agrees at 11 bases. The CDR3 is made up of 15 amino acids. V shed 3 bases, J shed 4 bases, and the junction held 6 bases outside the gene matches. Germline V lookup: CDR1 SGDLS, CDR2 YYNGEE. The CDR3 DNA follows: TGTGCCAGCAGCGCCACTAGCGGGGGATTATACGAGCAGTACTTC. Its protein is CASSATSGGLYEQYF.

As for this clone: Other DNA sequences in the same sample also yield this CDR3. The rearrangement links TRBV7-2 to TRBJ2-1, with D possibly being TRBD1 (5 bases). This CDR3 spans 16 amino acids. Trimming took 4 bases from V and 5 from J, leaving 18 bases between them. CDR1 SGHTA and CDR2 FQGNSA come from the germline V gene. CDR3 region: CASSSRQGVLHNEQFF. The CDR3 DNA reads TGTGCCAGCAGCTCGAGACAAGGGGTACTCCACAATGAGCAGTTCTTC.

J is TRBJ1-3 and V is TRBV2; 7 bases are shared with TRBD1. J lost 4 bases, V lost 4 bases, and 4 bases had no gene match. Germline V lookup: CDR1 SNHLY, CDR2 FYNNEI. The CDR3 has 14 amino acids. The DNA for the CDR3 is TGTGCCAGCAGTGTATCGACAGGGGGAAACACCATATATTTT. It specifies CASSVSTGGNTIYF. Together with reference TRBV2 and TRBJ1-3, the CDR3 gives the full variable domain: EPEVTQTPSHQVTQMGQEVILRCVPISNHLYFYWYRQILGQKVEFLVSFYNNEISEKSEIFDDQFSVERPDGSNFTLKIRSTKLEDSAMYFCASSVSTGGNTIYFGEGSWLTVV.

The chain joins TRBV3-1 (or the pseudogene TRBV3-2) to TRBJ1-2, with 8 positions matching TRBD1. V shed 5 bases, J shed 4 bases, and the junction held 9 bases outside the gene matches. The CDR3 is made up of 15 amino acids. The germline V gene has CDR1 LGHDT and CDR2 YNNKEL (reference sequence). The CDR3 spells CASSIATGAGYGYTF. CDR3 nucleotide sequence: TGTGCCAGCAGCATCGCGACAGGGGCTGGCTATGGCTACACCTTC.

This chain connects TRBV14 to TRBJ2-1, with 12 bases that match TRBD2. Germline CDR1 and CDR2: SGHDN and FVKESK. V trimming: 5 bases; J trimming: 7 bases; junction bases outside the gene matches: 12. This CDR3 is built from 17 residues. The CDR3 DNA is TGTGCCAGCAGCTCTAACCCCCGACTAGCGGGAGAGAATGAGCAGTTCTTC. It yields the protein CASSSNPRLAGENEQFF.

The chain has TRBV20-1 and TRBJ2-7; perhaps TRBD1 as D (6 bases). The CDR3 length is 11 residues. Germline values: CDR1 DFQATT, CDR2 SNEGSKA (reference sequence). With 1 base removed from V and 6 bases from J, the gap between germline ends came to 7 bases. The CDR3 sequence: CSARGTAEQYF. DNA of the CDR3: TGCAGTGCTAGAGGGACAGCCGAGCAGTACTTC.

The chain combines TRBV28 with TRBJ2-1; TRBD1 matches 8 bases. V lost 7 bases to trimming and J lost 9 bases; unmatched junction nucleotides: 11. Per germline, CDR1 MDHEN and CDR2 SYDVKM. The CDR3 is 14 residues long. The CDR3 region is CASIPFNRGAEQFF. The CDR3 nucleotides read TGTGCCAGCATCCCCTTCAACAGGGGGGCTGAGCAGTTCTTC.

This sequence joins TRBV7-2 and TRBJ2-7, with TRBD2 identical over 7 bases. The ends lost 3 bases at V and 2 bases at J; junction bases unmatched: 7. Germline CDR1 is SGHTA and CDR2 is FQGNSA. The CDR3 extends over 15 amino acids. CDR3: CASSLRRETAYEQYF. Written as DNA, the CDR3 is TGTGCCAGCAGCTTGCGGCGGGAGACAGCCTACGAGCAGTACTTC.

This chain links TRBV28 with TRBJ2-1; the D gene is possibly TRBD2 (5 bases). CDR1 MDHEN and CDR2 SYDVKM come from the germline V gene. The CDR3 has 15 residues. V was pared by 6 bases and J by 3 bases, with 15 bases between. In DNA, the CDR3 is TGTGCCAGCAGCCGTTTTGCGGGCTTCTACAATGAGCAGTTCTTC. This translates into CASSRFAGFYNEQFF.

The chain recombines TRBV18 with TRBJ1-1, with 7 bases fitting TRBD1. V was clipped by 4 bases and J by 7 bases; unmatched bases: 6. Germline lookup yields CDR1 KGHSH and CDR2 LQKENI. This CDR3 has 13 amino acids. This CDR3 reads CASSLTSGGEAFF. Written as DNA, the CDR3 is TGTGCCAGCTCACTGACATCAGGGGGTGAAGCTTTCTTT.

J is TRBJ1-2 and V is TRBV28; D is undetermined. CDR1 and CDR2 from the germline V gene are MDHEN and SYDVKM. V was trimmed by 9 bases and J by 0 bases, leaving 14 bases between them. This CDR3 has 14 residues. CDR3 residues: CASSGSGTNYGYTF. The CDR3 DNA follows: TGTGCCAGTTCCGGTTCAGGAACTAACTATGGCTACACCTTC.

The count of this clone is one. The CDR3 here is CASSERTSGSTDTQYF. The CDR3 nucleotides are TGTGCCAGCAGCGAAAGGACTAGCGGGAGTACAGATACGCAGTATTTT. V usage is TRBV9 and J usage is TRBJ2-3; 13 positions match TRBD2. Trimming removed 3 bases from V and 3 bases from J; junction bases left unmatched: 4. Germline CDR1 and CDR2: SGDLS and YYNGEE. CDR3 length equals 16 residues.

The chain is built from TRBV7-2 and TRBJ2-1, with D perhaps matching TRBD2 (5 bases). Germline V gives CDR1 SGHTA, CDR2 FQGNSA. The CDR3 is made up of 15 amino acids. Deletions cut 1 base from V and 5 bases from J, with 12 bases between. The CDR3 loop is CASSLELVSHNEQFF. CDR3 in DNA: TGTGCCAGCAGCTTAGAACTAGTTTCCCACAATGAGCAGTTCTTC.

The rearrangement links TRBV11-1 to TRBJ2-7; D possibly corresponds to TRBD2 (6 bases). This CDR3 contains 16 residues. Germline loops: CDR1 SGHAT, CDR2 FQDESV (reference sequence). V lost 5 bases and J 6 bases, leaving 23 bases between the germline ends. CDR3 loop: CASSQAGTRAASEQYF. The CDR3 nucleotides are TGTGCCAGCAGCCAAGCCGGGACTCGGGCGGCTAGCGAGCAGTACTTC.

This clone was detected only a few times. The V and J genes are TRBV6-2 or TRBV6-3 and TRBJ1-1; D perhaps matches TRBD1 (6 bases). This CDR3 region has 14 residues. V was clipped by 6 bases and J by 1 base, with 12 bases between them. Germline CDR1 reads MNHEY; CDR2 reads SVGEGT. As DNA, the CDR3 is TGTGCCAGCAGCCGGGACACTACGAACACTGAAGCTTTCTTT. It encodes CASSRDTTNTEAFF.

The chain has TRBV30 and TRBJ2-7, with D tentatively TRBD1 (6 bases). V was pared by 1 base and J by 2 bases, with 12 bases between. Germline values: CDR1 GTSNPN, CDR2 SVGIG (reference sequence). The CDR3 sequence is 14 residues long. The CDR3 coding sequence is TGTGCCTGGAGTGACAGGGACGGCGCCTACGAGCAGTACTTC. This codes for CAWSDRDGAYEQYF.

The chain recombines TRBV19 with TRBJ2-7; 7 bases are a match to TRBD1. This CDR3 is 13 amino acids long. The J segment lost 7 bases and the V segment lost 1 base, leaving 4 bases of the junction unmatched. In germline, CDR1 is LNHDA, CDR2 SQIVND (reference sequence). The DNA for the CDR3 is TGTGCCAGTAGTATAGCTCCGGACAGGGAGCAGTACTTC. It yields the protein CASSIAPDREQYF.

The chain uses TRBV11-3 and TRBJ2-2, with TRBD1 matching over 11 bases. This CDR3 contains 16 residues. The V gene end was trimmed by 4 bases and the J gene end by 3 bases; junction bases not matched to a gene: 4. CDR1 is SGHNT and CDR2 is YENEEA in the germline V gene. CDR3 DNA sequence: TGTGCCAGCAGCTCGCTGGGACAGGGGGACACCGGGGAGCTGTTTTTT. Translation gives CASSSLGQGDTGELFF.